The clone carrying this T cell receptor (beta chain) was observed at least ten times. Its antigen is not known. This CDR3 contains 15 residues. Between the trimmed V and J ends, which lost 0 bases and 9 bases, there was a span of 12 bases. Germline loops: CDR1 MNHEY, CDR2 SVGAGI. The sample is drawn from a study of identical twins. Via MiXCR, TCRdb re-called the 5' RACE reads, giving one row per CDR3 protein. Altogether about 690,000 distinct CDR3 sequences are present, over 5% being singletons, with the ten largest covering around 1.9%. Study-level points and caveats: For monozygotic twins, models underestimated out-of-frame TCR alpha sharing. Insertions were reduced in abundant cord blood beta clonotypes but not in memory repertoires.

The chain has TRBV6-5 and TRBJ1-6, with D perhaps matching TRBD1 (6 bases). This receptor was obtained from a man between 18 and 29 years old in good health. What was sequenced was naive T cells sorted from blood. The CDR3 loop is CASSYSPGVGSPLHF. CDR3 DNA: TGTGCCAGCAGTTACTCCCCAGGGGTCGGTTCACCCCTCCACTTT.